These 23 T cell receptor beta chains share one sample of origin, sequenced in a study of T-cell reconstitution after alpha-beta-depleted transplantation in children. The authors prepared the TCRbeta library with unique molecular identifiers. TCRdb independently ran MiXCR on the PCR reads; one entry per CDR3 protein. The sample comprises around 500,000 distinct CDR3 sequences, approximately 12% of which are singletons, and about 5.4% rests with the top ten. Material: PBMCs from the stem cell graft donor, obtained from the stem cell graft. The receptors originated from a human donor who donated a stem cell graft to a child with combined immunodeficiency.

This chain connects TRBV5-1 to TRBJ2-7; the match to TRBD2 covers 7 bases. Losses at the gene ends were 5 bases for V and 3 bases for J; bases not matched to a gene: 5. The CDR3 is 13 amino acids. Germline CDR1 reads SGHRS; CDR2 reads YFSETQ. This CDR3 is CASRGGGIYEQYF. The CDR3 coding sequence is TGCGCCAGCAGAGGCGGGGGTATCTACGAGCAGTACTTC.

This clonotype was seen only a few times. The chain joins TRBV27 to TRBJ2-7; D is possibly TRBD1 or TRBD2 (5 bases each). This CDR3 spans 17 amino acids. From germline, CDR1 is MNHEY and CDR2 SMNVEV (reference sequence). The V end lost 2 bases, the J end lost 2 bases, and 19 bases lay between the germline ends. CDR3 nucleotide sequence: TGTGCCAGCAGTTTAAAGAGTTTTGGGACGGATACCTACGAGCAGTACTTC. Its translation: CASSLKSFGTDTYEQYF.

The chain has TRBV6-5 and TRBJ2-7, with TRBD1 as a possible D gene (5 bases). The CDR3 loop spans 14 amino acids. Germline CDR1 reads MNHEY; CDR2 reads SVGAGI. V was clipped by 5 bases and J by 3 bases, with 14 bases between them. The CDR3 DNA is TGTGCCAGCAGTCGAGACAGAAGGGGCTACGAGCAGTACTTC. Protein: CASSRDRRGYEQYF.

This clonotype occurred many times. The chain is built from TRBV30 and TRBJ1-6; tentatively, D is TRBD1 (5 bases). The V end lost 8 bases, the J end lost 7 bases, and 12 bases lay between the germline ends. Germline values: CDR1 GTSNPN, CDR2 SVGIG (reference sequence). The CDR3 sequence is 12 residues long. The CDR3 here is CARDGVNSPLHF. The CDR3 DNA follows: TGTGCCAGGGACGGAGTGAATTCACCCCTCCACTTT. Full variable domain (rest looked up from reference TRBV30 and TRBJ1-6): SQTIHQWPATLVQPVGSPLSLECTVEGTSNPNLYWYRQAAGRGLQLLFYSVGIGQISSEVPQNLSASRPQDRQFILSSKKLLLSDSGFYLCARDGVNSPLHFGNGTRLTVT.

The chain couples TRBV13 to TRBJ2-7, with unresolved D. Trimming cost V 2 bases and J 2 bases, with 7 bases left between them. This CDR3 is built from 13 residues. Per germline, CDR1 PRHDT and CDR2 FYEKMQ (reference sequence). CDR3 sequence: CASSLFGAYEQYF. CDR3 DNA: TGTGCCAGCAGCTTATTTGGAGCCTACGAGCAGTACTTC. Using reference TRBV13 and TRBJ2-7 for the parts outside the CDR3, the full variable domain is AAGVIQSPRHLIKEKRETATLKCYPIPRHDTVYWYQQGPGQDPQFLISFYEKMQSDKGSIPDRFSAQQFSDYHSELNMSSLELGDSALYFCASSLFGAYEQYFGPGTRLTVT.

There are many counts of this clonotype. This chain uses TRBV2 with TRBJ1-5; a possible D gene is TRBD1 (6 bases). Trimming stripped 5 bases from V and 6 bases from J, with 11 bases between. The length of the CDR3 is 13 residues. In germline, CDR1 is SNHLY, CDR2 FYNNEI. CDR3 protein: CASSQQGSQPQHF. The CDR3 nucleotides are TGTGCCAGCAGTCAACAGGGATCTCAGCCCCAGCATTTT.

This clonotype was detected only a few times. The genes are TRBV10-3 and TRBJ2-7; TRBD2 is a possible D gene (6 bases). The CDR3 covers 13 residues. The germline V gene has CDR1 ENHRY and CDR2 SYGVKD. With 7 bases removed from V and 0 bases from J, the gap between germline ends came to 10 bases. CDR3 sequence (DNA): TGTGCCATCAACCCCGGGGGCTCCTACGAGCAGTACTTC. The encoded protein is CAINPGGSYEQYF.

This clonotype turned up a few times. The J gene is TRBJ2-1, the V gene TRBV12-3 or TRBV12-4, with TRBD2 as a possible D gene (5 bases). The CDR3 runs 15 residues. The V gene lost 3 bases and the J gene lost 5 bases, with 14 bases spanning the gap. CDR3 protein: CASSFERTPHNEQFF. CDR3 in DNA: TGTGCCAGCAGTTTTGAGCGGACCCCCCACAATGAGCAGTTCTTC.

The chain employs TRBV5-1 and TRBJ2-1; unclear D gene. The CDR3 contains 15 residues. The V gene lost 1 base and the J gene lost 5 bases, with 13 bases spanning the gap. The germline V gene encodes CDR1 SGHRS and CDR2 YFSETQ. CDR3 nucleotide sequence: TGCGCCAGCAGCTTGAGTATCTTGGGAAACAATGAGCAGTTCTTC. Protein sequence: CASSLSILGNNEQFF.

This clonotype has ten or more counts. The chain uses TRBV7-2 and TRBJ2-5; 9 nucleotides match TRBD1. J lost 5 bases, V lost 4 bases, and 8 bases had no gene match. The germline gives CDR1 SGHTA, CDR2 FQGNSA. This CDR3 comprises 15 residues. CDR3 residues: CASSYPTGGGETQYF. CDR3 coding DNA: TGTGCCAGCAGCTACCCTACAGGGGGCGGGGAGACCCAGTACTTC.

This clonotype was observed a few times. The chain couples TRBV4-2 to TRBJ1-1; 9 positions match TRBD1. V gave up 2 bases and J gave up 4 bases; unmatched junction bases: 8. Germline V gives CDR1 LGHNA, CDR2 YNFKEQ. CDR3 length equals 16 residues. The CDR3 loop is CASSQPGQGVGTEAFF. The CDR3 DNA reads as TGTGCCAGCAGCCAACCGGGACAGGGTGTAGGCACTGAAGCTTTCTTT.

A few counts support this clonotype. Being one base from a much bigger clone, this may be a read error. This CDR3 fails to terminate in the conserved phenylalanine or tryptophan, so it likely reflects a read error. The rearrangement links TRBV9 to TRBJ1-1, with a weak D call TRBD1 (6 bases). CDR1 is SGDLS, CDR2 YYNGEE, per germline. This CDR3 has 15 residues. With 4 bases removed from V and 1 base from J, the gap between germline ends came to 14 bases. CDR3 protein: CASSSRPGQNTEAFY. CDR3 in DNA: TGTGCCAGCAGCTCAAGACCGGGACAGAACACTGAAGCTTTCTAT.

The V call is TRBV5-6, the J call TRBJ2-2, with no clear D. This CDR3 is built from 16 residues. The V and J ends lost 2 bases and 4 bases respectively, with 15 bases between them. Germline assignment: CDR1 SGHDT and CDR2 YYEEEE. The CDR3 DNA follows: TGTGCCAGCAGCTTTTACGACATCCGAGGCACCGGGGAGCTGTTTTTT. This translates into CASSFYDIRGTGELFF.

The J gene is TRBJ1-5, the V gene TRBV12-3 or TRBV12-4, with 9 bases that match TRBD1. The CDR3 totals 14 residues. The junction had 4 bases not matched to a gene; V was cut back by 5 bases and J by 5 bases. In DNA, the CDR3 is TGTGCCAGCAGTCCTACAGGGGGCGATCAGCCCCAGCATTTT. Its translation: CASSPTGGDQPQHF.

This clonotype was picked up many times. The rearrangement joins TRBV4-3 to TRBJ2-7, with D possibly being TRBD1 (5 bases). The germline V and J ends were trimmed by 0 bases and 3 bases, with 6 bases remaining between them. The CDR3 loop spans 13 amino acids. The germline V gene encodes CDR1 LGHNA and CDR2 YSLEER. The CDR3 loop is CASSQDRVYEQYF. CDR3 DNA sequence: TGCGCCAGCAGCCAAGACAGGGTCTACGAGCAGTACTTC.

This clonotype has just a few counts. The chain joins TRBV6-2 or TRBV6-3 to TRBJ2-1, with D unresolved. Deletions cut 3 bases from V and 5 bases from J, with 8 bases between. Germline CDR1 MNHEY, CDR2 SVGEGT. CDR3 size: 13 residues. CDR3 sequence reads: CASSYSRNNEQFF. The CDR3 DNA is TGTGCCAGCAGTTATTCGAGGAACAATGAGCAGTTCTTC.

This clonotype was counted only a few times. The rearrangement links TRBV7-2 to TRBJ2-3; no definite D call. Germline lookup yields CDR1 SGHTA and CDR2 FQGNSA. The CDR3 spans 14 residues. With 3 bases removed from V and 0 bases from J, the gap between germline ends came to 7 bases. CDR3 in amino acids: CASSFGLSTDTQYF. The DNA of the CDR3 is TGTGCCAGCAGCTTTGGGTTGAGCACAGATACGCAGTATTTT.

Comments on this clonotype: This may arise from a read error, as a much more abundant clone is one base away. This chain links TRBV29-1 with TRBJ1-2; perhaps TRBD1 as D (5 bases). Germline V gene lookup returns CDR1 SQVTM and CDR2 ANQGSEA. The V gene lost 1 base and the J gene lost 6 bases, with 6 bases spanning the gap. This CDR3 is 11 amino acids long. The CDR3 spells CSVEAGHGYTF. In DNA, the CDR3 is TGCAGCGTTGAAGCAGGGCATGGCTACACCTTC.

J is TRBJ1-1 and V is TRBV27; D call uncertain. V shed 4 bases and J shed 5 bases, with 14 bases lying between them. The CDR3 consists of 14 residues. The germline V gene has CDR1 MNHEY and CDR2 SMNVEV (reference sequence). The CDR3 loop is CASSSGPEGTEAFF. CDR3 bases: TGTGCCAGCAGTTCCGGACCTGAAGGGACTGAAGCTTTCTTT.

This clonotype was detected a few times. The CDR3 loop reads CASSNPPKSDTQYF. In DNA form, the CDR3 reads TGTGCCAGCAGTAACCCTCCCAAGTCGGATACGCAGTATTTT. V is TRBV6-2 or TRBV6-3 and J is TRBJ2-3; D is ambiguous. The CDR3 spans 14 residues. Deletions cut 5 bases from V and 6 bases from J, with 15 bases between. Germline V lookup: CDR1 MNHEY, CDR2 SVGEGT.

This clonotype was recorded at least ten times. The CDR3 sequence is CASSLKGNGRVNEQFF. DNA of the CDR3: TGTGCCAGCAGCTTAAAGGGAAACGGGAGGGTAAATGAGCAGTTCTTC. The chain combines TRBV7-9 with TRBJ2-1, with 8 bases lining up with TRBD2. Trimming took 2 bases from V and 7 from J; bases not matched to a gene: 10. Germline V gene sequence: CDR1 SEHNR, CDR2 FQNEAQ (reference sequence). The CDR3 extends over 16 amino acids.

J is TRBJ2-7 and V is TRBV9, with a possible D match to TRBD2 (5 bases). The V gene lost 0 bases and the J gene lost 7 bases, with 17 bases spanning the gap. The germline CDR1 and CDR2 sequences are SGDLS and YYNGEE. The CDR3 loop spans 15 amino acids. The chain's CDR3 is CASSVGGGHPGEQYF. CDR3 DNA: TGTGCCAGCAGCGTAGGTGGAGGCCACCCGGGAGAGCAGTACTTC.

This clonotype was found a few times. One end of the junction varies from germline; a read error may be responsible. The V and J genes are TRBV27 and TRBJ1-6, with TRBD1 matching over 7 bases. The CDR3 runs 15 residues. Germline V gives CDR1 MNHEY, CDR2 SMNVEV (reference sequence). The chain's CDR3 is CASSDGQAYNSPLHF. CDR3 sequence (DNA): TGTGCCAGCAGTGATGGACAGGCCTACAATTCACCCCTCCACTTT.